These T cell receptor beta chains were read from a single sample in a study of blood T cell repertoires in COVID-19. Only in-frame clones appear in the TCRdb table, and some are missing; sequencing was by immunoSEQ multiplex PCR. The sample carries 95,000 or so clones, around 87% recorded once. Material: peripheral blood. The receptors stem from a human donor in a cohort sampled during active COVID-19. Both conserved end residues are part of each CDR3. The D gene is left open where the match is weak. Some rows have no size entry. The others give once, few or many, or a class for an expanded clone.

v_gene	d_gene	j_gene	abundance	len	CDR3aa	CDR3nt
TRBV11-1	.	TRBJ2-7	.	15	CASSLGINRVGEQYF	TGTGCCAGCAGCTTAGGTATCAACCGGGTGGGCGAGCAGTACTTC
TRBV15	TRBD1	TRBJ1-5	.	16	CATSGEQGAGNQPQHF	TGTGCCACCAGCGGTGAACAGGGGGCGGGCAATCAGCCCCAGCATTTT
TRBV19	.	TRBJ1-1	.	16	CASSAGVRRANTEAFF	TGTGCCAGTAGTGCGGGAGTTCGGAGGGCGAACACTGAAGCTTTCTTT
TRBV7-9	.	TRBJ1-4	.	13	CASSFGEYEKLFF	TGTGCCAGCAGCTTCGGGGAGTATGAAAAACTGTTTTTT
TRBV6-1	.	TRBJ2-7	.	15	CASSEASGLPYEQYF	TGTGCCAGCAGTGAAGCAAGTGGGCTTCCCTACGAGCAGTACTTC
TRBV5-5	TRBD1	TRBJ1-6	.	14	CASIRGQSNSPLHF	TGTGCCAGCATTAGGGGGCAAAGTAATTCACCCCTCCACTTT
TRBV6-5	.	TRBJ1-5	.	15	CASSPGLSTNQPQHF	TGTGCCAGCAGCCCGGGACTGAGCACTAATCAGCCCCAGCATTTT
TRBV5-4	TRBD1	TRBJ1-1	.	14	CASSAGQENTEAFF	TGTGCCAGCAGCGCAGGACAGGAGAACACTGAAGCTTTCTTT
TRBV5-1	.	TRBJ1-2	once	15	CASSLDTDITYGYTF	TGCGCCAGCAGCTTGGACACAGACATCACCTATGGCTACACCTTC
TRBV30	TRBD1	TRBJ2-7	.	14	CAWRRTGITYEQYF	TGTGCCTGGAGAAGGACAGGGATTACCTACGAGCAGTACTTC
TRBV29-1	TRBD1	TRBJ2-5	.	13	CSASGQGTETQYF	TGCAGCGCCTCGGGACAGGGCACAGAGACCCAGTACTTC
TRBV24-1	TRBD1	TRBJ2-3	.	16	CATSDASGQGKDTQYF	TGTGCCACCAGTGATGCCTCCGGACAGGGGAAAGATACGCAGTATTTT
TRBV11-2	.	TRBJ1-1	few	12	CASSLQGGEAFF	TGTGCCAGCAGCTTACAGGGTGGTGAAGCTTTCTTT
TRBV29-1	TRBD1	TRBJ1-1	.	14	CSAVDRGRNTEAFF	TGCAGCGCCGTTGACAGGGGCCGGAACACTGAAGCTTTCTTT
TRBV30	.	TRBJ1-1	.	12	CAWKRGNTEAFF	TGTGCCTGGAAAAGGGGGAACACTGAAGCTTTCTTT
TRBV4-1	.	TRBJ2-2	.	12	CASSHQNGELFF	TGCGCCAGCAGCCACCAGAACGGGGAGCTGTTTTTT
TRBV9	.	TRBJ1-4	few	15	CASSVGSGVGEKLFF	TGTGCCAGCAGCGTAGGGTCAGGGGTAGGAGAAAAACTGTTTTTT
TRBV5-1	TRBD1	TRBJ1-1	.	15	CASSTQQGVGTEAFF	TGCGCCAGCAGCACACAACAGGGGGTAGGCACTGAAGCTTTCTTT
TRBV10-3	.	TRBJ2-5	.	13	CAANGGRLETQYF	TGTGCCGCTAACGGAGGGAGATTGGAGACCCAGTACTTC
TRBV6-5	.	TRBJ1-1	once	14	CASSYSERNTEAFF	TGTGCCAGCAGTTACTCGGAGAGGAACACTGAAGCTTTCTTT
TRBV7-2	.	TRBJ2-3	.	15	CASSLFGTSTDTQYF	TGTGCCAGCAGCTTATTTGGGACTAGCACAGATACGCAGTATTTT
TRBV7-9	TRBD1	TRBJ1-1	.	15	CASSPRQGPYTEAFF	TGTGCCAGCAGCCCCAGACAGGGGCCCTACACTGAAGCTTTCTTT
TRBV2	.	TRBJ2-5	.	12	CASRQAQETQYF	TGTGCCAGCCGACAGGCTCAAGAGACCCAGTACTTC
TRBV5-6	.	TRBJ1-6	.	12	CASSSQNSPLHF	TGTGCCAGCAGCTCCCAAAATTCACCCCTCCACTTT
TRBV7-2	.	TRBJ1-2	.	15	CASSLSTAINYGYTF	TGTGCCAGCAGCTTAAGCACAGCAATTAACTATGGCTACACCTTC
TRBV5-4	.	TRBJ1-5	.	15	CASSSDPGRYQPQHF	TGTGCCAGCAGCTCGGACCCCGGGAGATATCAGCCCCAGCATTTT
TRBV5-1	TRBD1	TRBJ2-7	few	14	CASSLGDRGYEQYF	TGCGCCAGCAGCTTGGGGGACAGGGGCTACGAGCAGTACTTC
TRBV5-1	.	TRBJ1-1	once	15	CASSHFDRLNTEAFF	TGCGCCAGCAGCCATTTCGACAGATTGAACACTGAAGCTTTCTTT
TRBV5-1	.	TRBJ1-2	.	13	CASSLSGNSGYTF	TGCGCCAGCAGCTTGTCAGGGAATTCGGGCTACACCTTC
TRBV4-1	.	TRBJ1-5	.	13	CASNSEGNQPQHF	TGCGCCAGCAATTCAGAGGGCAATCAGCCCCAGCATTTT
TRBV20-1	.	TRBJ2-7	.	11	CSGDSSYEQYF	TGCAGTGGCGACAGCTCCTACGAGCAGTACTTC
TRBV9	TRBD2	TRBJ2-3	.	17	CASSFRSGGAGADTQYF	TGTGCCAGCAGCTTCCGAAGCGGGGGGGCGGGCGCAGATACGCAGTATTTT
TRBV25-1	TRBD1	TRBJ2-3	once	16	CASSDQTGGSTDTQYF	TGTGCCAGCAGTGATCAGACAGGGGGAAGCACAGATACGCAGTATTTT
TRBV5-1	TRBD2	TRBJ2-1	.	15	CASSPFTSGGGEQFF	TGCGCCAGCAGCCCTTTCACTAGCGGGGGAGGTGAGCAGTTCTTC
TRBV7-9	.	TRBJ1-6	few	16	CASTPSGEGFDSPLHF	TGTGCCAGCACCCCCTCGGGGGAGGGGTTCGATTCACCCCTCCACTTT
TRBV28	.	TRBJ1-1	once	12	CASSLPGAEAFF	TGTGCCAGCAGCCTACCTGGGGCAGAAGCTTTCTTT
TRBV4-1	.	TRBJ1-1	.	15	CASSHRGSGNTEAFF	TGCGCCAGCAGCCACAGGGGTTCGGGGAACACTGAAGCTTTCTTT
TRBV27	TRBD1	TRBJ2-7	once	16	CASSLSGTAHSYEQYF	TGTGCCAGCAGTTTATCCGGGACAGCACACTCCTACGAGCAGTACTTC
TRBV9	.	TRBJ1-1	.	16	CASSVTGQMADTEAFF	TGTGCCAGCAGCGTCACAGGGCAAATGGCGGACACTGAAGCTTTCTTT
TRBV3-1/TRBV3-2	.	TRBJ1-3	.	14	CASSQQGSGNTIYF	TGTGCCAGCAGCCAACAGGGTTCTGGAAACACCATATATTTT
TRBV7-2	TRBD1	TRBJ1-5	.	15	CASSFRDSGNQPQHF	TGTGCCAGCAGCTTCAGGGACAGTGGCAATCAGCCCCAGCATTTT
TRBV7-2	.	TRBJ2-7	few	15	CASSLNLQVYYEQYF	TGTGCCAGCAGCTTAAACCTCCAGGTATACTACGAGCAGTACTTC
TRBV29-1	.	TRBJ1-1	.	16	CSVKPNPWEGSTEAFF	TGCAGCGTGAAACCCAACCCCTGGGAAGGGAGCACTGAAGCTTTCTTT
TRBV30	.	TRBJ2-5	.	12	CAWSRSQETQYF	TGTGCCTGGAGTCGGTCGCAAGAGACCCAGTACTTC
TRBV3-1/TRBV3-2	TRBD2	TRBJ2-3	.	16	CASSHRRGGSTDTQYF	TGTGCCAGCAGCCATCGCCGGGGGGGCAGCACAGATACGCAGTATTTT
TRBV6-2/TRBV6-3	TRBD2	TRBJ2-3	.	15	CASSIGAGTADTQYF	TGTGCCAGCAGTATAGGAGCGGGGACGGCAGATACGCAGTATTTT
TRBV5-1	.	TRBJ1-3	.	15	CASSFSLADRDTIYF	TGCGCCAGCAGTTTTTCCCTGGCGGATCGGGACACCATATATTTT
TRBV6-2/TRBV6-3	TRBD1	TRBJ2-5	.	15	CASSYQQTGGETQYF	TGTGCCAGCAGTTACCAACAGACAGGGGGAGAGACCCAGTACTTC
TRBV5-1	TRBD1	TRBJ2-5	.	14	CASSPRQGGETQYF	TGCGCCAGCAGCCCCCGACAGGGGGGAGAGACCCAGTACTTC
TRBV2	.	TRBJ1-6	few	14	CATSFGSYNSPLHF	TGTGCCACCTCTTTCGGCTCCTATAATTCACCCCTCCACTTT
TRBV7-2	.	TRBJ1-3	few	11	CASSLEYTIYF	TGTGCCAGCAGCTTGGAGTACACCATATATTTT
TRBV28	TRBD1	TRBJ1-5	.	16	CASSQLGTGVSQPQHF	TGTGCCAGCAGCCAACTGGGGACAGGGGTCAGTCAGCCCCAGCATTTT
TRBV10-1	.	TRBJ2-1	.	17	CASSGPAGQVRASEQFF	TGCGCCAGCAGTGGACCCGCGGGGCAGGTGAGGGCGAGTGAGCAGTTCTTC
TRBV9	TRBD1	TRBJ1-2	.	15	CASSLRPGQGDGYTF	TGTGCCAGCAGCCTCCGGCCGGGACAGGGGGATGGCTACACCTTC
TRBV27	.	TRBJ2-7	.	15	CASSLLGGASSEQYF	TGTGCCAGCAGTTTATTGGGGGGGGCGTCCTCCGAGCAGTACTTC
TRBV12-5	.	TRBJ2-5	.	13	CASVFGAEETQYF	TGTGCTAGCGTGTTTGGGGCTGAAGAGACCCAGTACTTC
TRBV19	.	TRBJ2-5	.	13	CATTPDGEETQYF	TGTGCCACGACACCCGACGGGGAAGAGACCCAGTACTTC
TRBV2	TRBD1	TRBJ1-3	.	14	CASSRTGGGNTIYF	TGTGCCAGCAGCCGTACAGGGGGGGGAAACACCATATATTTT
TRBV6-5	.	TRBJ2-1	few	12	CASSLYGDEQFF	TGTGCCAGCAGCCTCTACGGGGATGAGCAGTTCTTC
TRBV9	.	TRBJ2-5	once	15	CASSPQDQGGKTQYF	TGTGCCAGCAGCCCCCAGGACCAGGGTGGAAAGACCCAGTACTTC